Presented here are 26 T cell receptor beta chains from one specimen sequenced in a study of shared clonotypes between healthy human individuals. Measured with immunoSEQ multiplex PCR; TCRdb has only the in-frame clones, and not every one. Altogether some 1 million clones are present, around four fifths being singletons, with the ten largest covering approximately 1.5%. Sequenced: memory CD4+ T cells sorted from blood. Specified subset: CD45RA-negative fraction. These receptor sequences come from a man between 18 and 29 years old in good health.

Written as DNA, the CDR3 is TGCGCCAGCAGCCACACGTTGGAGACCCAGTACTTC. It codes for CASSHTLETQYF. The V and J genes are TRBV4-1 and TRBJ2-5; D gene unclear. Trimming cost V 3 bases and J 5 bases, with 7 bases left between them. Looked up from germline, CDR1 is MGHRA and CDR2 is YSYEKL. The CDR3 is made up of 12 amino acids.

This clone was recorded a few times. The chain is built from TRBV10-3 and TRBJ2-5; TRBD1 aligns across 10 bases. This CDR3 has 13 residues. Germline V gene sequence: CDR1 ENHRY, CDR2 SYGVKD. With V trimmed by 6 bases and J by 4 bases, 2 bases remained unmatched. CDR3 protein: CAISRDRGETQYF. The CDR3 DNA is TGTGCCATCAGCAGGGACAGGGGAGAGACCCAGTACTTC.

This clone is a singleton in its sample. The V and J genes are TRBV11-2 and TRBJ1-4, with D possibly TRBD1 on 6 matching bases. The V gene lost 5 bases and the J gene lost 8 bases, with 18 bases spanning the gap. In germline, CDR1 is SGHAT, CDR2 FQNNGV. CDR3 size: 15 residues. CDR3 DNA sequence: TGTGCCAGCAGCCTTCTCAGAGGTCAGGGGGAAAAACTGTTTTTT. Translating it yields CASSLLRGQGEKLFF.

This chain connects TRBV5-8 to TRBJ1-2; a possible D gene is TRBD1 (5 bases). V lost 3 bases to trimming and J lost 3 bases, with 12 bases between them. Germline CDR1 is SGHTS and CDR2 is YDEGEE. The CDR3 has 14 residues. CDR3 sequence reads: CASSSPGVHYGYTF. Here the CDR3 DNA reads TGTGCCAGCAGCTCCCCGGGGGTCCACTATGGCTACACCTTC.

The chain has TRBV10-2 and TRBJ2-2, with TRBD1 matching 8 bases. CDR1 and CDR2 (germline): WSHSY, SAAADI. CDR3 length equals 14 residues. The ends lost 7 bases at V and 7 bases at J; junction bases unmatched: 8. CDR3: CASTPGQGGGELFF. The CDR3, as DNA: TGCGCCAGCACTCCTGGACAGGGCGGCGGGGAGCTGTTTTTT.

The chain recombines TRBV28 with TRBJ2-7; TRBD2 matches 7 bases. The ends lost 6 bases at V and 2 bases at J; junction bases unmatched: 4. The CDR3 sequence is 13 residues long. The germline CDR1 and CDR2 sequences are MDHEN and SYDVKM. Here the CDR3 DNA reads TGTGCCAGCAGCTCCGGGACTACCTACGAGCAGTACTTC. This translates into CASSSGTTYEQYF. Combining the CDR3 with reference TRBV28 and TRBJ2-7 gives the whole variable domain DVKVTQSSRYLVKRTGEKVFLECVQDMDHENMFWYRQDPGLGLRLIYFSYDVKMKEKGDIPEGYSVSREKKERFSLILESASTNQTSMYLCASSSGTTYEQYFGPGTRLTVT.

The V and J genes are TRBV10-1 and TRBJ2-2; D may be TRBD1 (5 bases). The CDR3 length is 14 residues. Germline lookup yields CDR1 WNHNN and CDR2 SYGVQD (reference sequence). The V gene lost 3 bases and the J gene lost 3 bases, with 8 bases spanning the gap. The CDR3 loop reads CASSDTGHTGELFF. CDR3 bases: TGCGCCAGCAGTGATACAGGACACACCGGGGAGCTGTTTTTT.

As regards this clone: Other DNA sequences in the sample encode the same CDR3. This chain joins TRBV5-1 and TRBJ1-1; D is unclear. The CDR3 runs to 15 residues. The V end lost 0 bases, the J end lost 0 bases, and 9 bases lay between the germline ends. Per germline, CDR1 SGHRS and CDR2 YFSETQ. The CDR3 here is CASSLADTLNTEAFF. The CDR3 nucleotides read TGCGCCAGCAGCTTGGCTGACACCTTGAACACTGAAGCTTTCTTT.

This clone showed up just a few times. Other DNA variants within this sample encode the same CDR3. The rearrangement joins TRBV7-2 to TRBJ1-6; D is unclear. The V end lost 2 bases, the J end lost 6 bases, and 5 bases lay between the germline ends. The CDR3 loop spans 13 amino acids. CDR1 is SGHTA and CDR2 is FQGNSA in the germline V gene. The CDR3 nucleotides are TGTGCCAGCAGCTTATCGGGTAATTCACCCCTCCACTTT. This encodes CASSLSGNSPLHF. Together with reference TRBV7-2 and TRBJ1-6, the CDR3 gives the full variable domain: GAGVSQSPSNKVTEKGKDVELRCDPISGHTALYWYRQSLGQGLEFLIYFQGNSAPDKSGLPSDRFSAERTGGSVSTLTIQRTQQEDSAVYLCASSLSGNSPLHFGNGTRLTVT.

The chain recombines TRBV11-2 with TRBJ2-7, with a possible D match to TRBD2 (5 bases). Germline CDR1 SGHAT, CDR2 FQNNGV. CDR3 length equals 14 residues. V lost 3 bases to trimming and J lost 2 bases, with 11 bases between them. Here the CDR3 reads CASSLTDWTYEQYF. CDR3 nucleotide sequence: TGTGCCAGCAGCTTGACGGACTGGACCTACGAGCAGTACTTC.

Only a few counts were recorded for this clone. V and J are TRBV27 and TRBJ1-2; D not certain. Germline lookup yields CDR1 MNHEY and CDR2 SMNVEV (reference sequence). V lost 2 bases, J lost 6 bases, and 10 bases lay in between. The CDR3 covers 13 residues. CDR3 loop: CASSLQGRDGYTF. CDR3 nucleotide sequence: TGTGCCAGCAGTTTACAAGGGCGGGATGGCTACACCTTC.

In nucleotides, the CDR3 is TGTGCCAGCAGTGAGGGGGGAGCCTACAATGAGCAGTTCTTC. It yields the protein CASSEGGAYNEQFF. This chain joins TRBV25-1 and TRBJ2-1; D might be TRBD2 (6 bases). The CDR3 totals 14 residues. V was cut by 3 bases and J by 2 bases, with 8 bases left in between. Germline assignment: CDR1 MGHDK and CDR2 SYGVNS.

V usage is TRBV7-2 and J usage is TRBJ2-7, with unresolved D. Per the germline V gene, CDR1 is SGHTA and CDR2 is FQGNSA. This CDR3 spans 15 amino acids. V was cut by 6 bases and J by 0 bases, with 15 bases left in between. CDR3 protein: CASSPSTVSSYEQYF. The CDR3 DNA sequence: TGTGCCAGCAGTCCTTCCACGGTTAGCTCCTACGAGCAGTACTTC.

CDR3: CASRGQSEKLFF. In DNA, the CDR3 is TGTGCCAGCAGGGGACAGAGTGAAAAACTGTTTTTT. The chain links TRBV19 to TRBJ1-4; 7 nucleotides agree with TRBD1. Losses at the gene ends were 9 bases for V and 7 bases for J; bases not matched to a gene: 5. Germline values: CDR1 LNHDA, CDR2 SQIVND (reference sequence). The CDR3 runs 12 residues.

The V gene is TRBV11-2, the J gene TRBJ1-6; D not certain. Germline V CDR1 and CDR2: SGHAT, FQNNGV. Trimming pared 1 base from V and 0 bases from J, leaving 10 bases between. The CDR3 has 17 residues. In nucleotides, the CDR3 is TGTGCCAGCAGCTTAGGGGTAGGGAGCTCCTATAATTCACCCCTCCACTTT. It encodes CASSLGVGSSYNSPLHF. Combining the CDR3 with reference TRBV11-2 and TRBJ1-6 gives the whole variable domain EAGVAQSPRYKIIEKRQSVAFWCNPISGHATLYWYQQILGQGPKLLIQFQNNGVVDDSQLPKDRFSAERLKGVDSTLKIQPAKLEDSAVYLCASSLGVGSSYNSPLHFGNGTRLTVT.

V is TRBV7-9 and J is TRBJ1-6; D might be TRBD1 (6 bases). V lost 1 base and J 12 bases, leaving 10 bases between the germline ends. Germline CDR1 reads SEHNR; CDR2 reads FQNEAQ (reference sequence). CDR3 size: 13 residues. CDR3 sequence reads: CASSLGDILPLHF. DNA for the CDR3: TGTGCCAGCAGCTTAGGGGACATTTTACCCCTCCACTTT.

The chain is built from TRBV11-3 and TRBJ2-3; D is perhaps TRBD2 (6 bases). CDR3 length: 12 residues. The V gene's germline CDR1 is SGHNT and CDR2 YENEEA. Trimming took 4 bases from V and 4 from J, leaving 6 bases between them. CDR3 sequence: CASSSSADTQYF. CDR3 DNA sequence: TGTGCCAGCAGCTCTAGCGCAGATACGCAGTATTTT.

V is TRBV4-1 and J is TRBJ2-4, with 7 bases that match TRBD2. From germline, CDR1 is MGHRA and CDR2 YSYEKL. The CDR3 spans 15 residues. Losses at the gene ends were 1 base for V and 8 bases for J; bases not matched to a gene: 8. CDR3 region: CASSQGGSSWDIQYF. CDR3 nucleotides: TGCGCCAGCAGCCAAGGCGGGAGTTCATGGGACATTCAGTACTTC.

This chain joins TRBV5-5 and TRBJ1-6; 7 nucleotides line up with TRBD1. CDR1 is SGHKS, CDR2 YYEKEE, per germline (reference sequence). This CDR3 has 16 amino acids. V lost 4 bases, J lost 0 bases, and 4 bases stayed unmatched. The DNA of the CDR3 is TGTGCCAGCAGCGTCCAGGGGGGCTCCTATAATTCACCCCTCCACTTT. It specifies CASSVQGGSYNSPLHF.

This clone was seen just once. The gene calls are TRBV25-1 and TRBJ2-3, with a weak D call TRBD1 (6 bases). Deletions cut 6 bases from V and 3 bases from J, with 13 bases between. Germline V lookup: CDR1 MGHDK, CDR2 SYGVNS. CDR3 length equals 14 residues. CDR3 amino acids: CASSTGWLTDTQYF. The CDR3 coding sequence is TGTGCCAGCAGCACAGGGTGGCTGACAGATACGCAGTATTTT.

The chain joins TRBV7-2 to TRBJ2-3; D might be TRBD2 (6 bases). CDR3 length: 16 amino acids. Germline V gene lookup returns CDR1 SGHTA and CDR2 FQGNSA. V lost 5 bases and J 0 bases, leaving 15 bases between the germline ends. CDR3 region: CASSARGGASTDTQYF. Here the CDR3 DNA reads TGTGCCAGCAGCGCGAGGGGCGGGGCTAGCACAGATACGCAGTATTTT.

The chain couples TRBV11-2 to TRBJ1-2; 8 bases fit TRBD1. The germline CDR1 and CDR2 sequences are SGHAT and FQNNGV. J lost 5 bases, V lost 5 bases, and 4 bases had no gene match. This CDR3 region has 13 residues. CDR3 nucleotides: TGTGCCAGCAGCGTGGACAGGGAATATGGCTACACCTTC. The encoded protein is CASSVDREYGYTF.

The genes are TRBV7-2 and TRBJ2-5, with D maybe TRBD1 (6 bases). This CDR3 is 13 amino acids long. Germline lookup yields CDR1 SGHTA and CDR2 FQGNSA. Trimming pared 8 bases from V and 1 base from J, leaving 11 bases between. The CDR3 region is CASGTGPQETQYF. DNA for the CDR3: TGTGCCAGCGGAACAGGGCCCCAAGAGACCCAGTACTTC.

J is TRBJ1-1 and V is TRBV28, with D maybe TRBD1 (5 bases). Between the trimmed V and J ends, which lost 4 bases and 3 bases, there was a span of 12 bases. The germline V gene encodes CDR1 MDHEN and CDR2 SYDVKM. This CDR3 comprises 14 residues. Here the CDR3 reads CASSSEGRHTEAFF. The CDR3 DNA follows: TGTGCCAGCAGTTCGGAGGGGCGTCACACTGAAGCTTTCTTT.

The chain joins TRBV4-2 to TRBJ2-2; TRBD2 matches at 10 bases. Germline CDR1 reads LGHNA; CDR2 reads YNFKEQ. The CDR3 spans 16 residues. The V gene end was trimmed by 3 bases and the J gene end by 5 bases; junction bases not matched to a gene: 6. CDR3 in amino acids: CASSQSGSGGTGELFF. CDR3 sequence (DNA): TGTGCCAGCAGCCAGTCTGGTAGCGGGGGGACCGGGGAGCTGTTTTTT.

The chain has TRBV7-2 and TRBJ2-5; 9 nucleotides align to TRBD2. Germline CDR1 is SGHTA and CDR2 is FQGNSA. This CDR3 region has 16 residues. V gave up 1 base and J gave up 5 bases; unmatched junction bases: 8. CDR3 sequence (DNA): TGTGCCAGCAGCTTAGATGGCGGGAGGGAGGGGGAGACCCAGTACTTC. Translation: CASSLDGGREGETQYF.